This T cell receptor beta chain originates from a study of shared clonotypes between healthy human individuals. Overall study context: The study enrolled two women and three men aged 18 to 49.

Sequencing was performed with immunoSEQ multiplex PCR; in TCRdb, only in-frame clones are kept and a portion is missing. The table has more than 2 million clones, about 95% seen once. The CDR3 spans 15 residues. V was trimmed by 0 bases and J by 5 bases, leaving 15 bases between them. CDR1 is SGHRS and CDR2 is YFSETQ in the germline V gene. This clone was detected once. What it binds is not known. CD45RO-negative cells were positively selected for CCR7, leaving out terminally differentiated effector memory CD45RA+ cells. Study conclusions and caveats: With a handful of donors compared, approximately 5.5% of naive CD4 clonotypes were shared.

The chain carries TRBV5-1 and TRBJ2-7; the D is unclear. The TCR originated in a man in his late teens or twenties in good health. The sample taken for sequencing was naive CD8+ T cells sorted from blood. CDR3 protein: CASSLVGPNWDEQYF. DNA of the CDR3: TGCGCCAGCAGCTTGGTTGGGCCCAACTGGGACGAGCAGTACTTC.